The clone carrying this TCR beta chain was seen more than once but under ten times. Other DNA sequences in the sample encode the same CDR3. The germline CDR1 and CDR2 sequences are SEHNR and FQNEAQ (reference sequence). This CDR3 comprises 12 residues. Trimming took off 3 bases at V and 2 bases at J, with 2 bases between the two ends. This specimen comes from a study of Ad26.COV2.S vaccination and SARS-CoV-2 variants. Sequencing was performed with immunoSEQ multiplex PCR; in TCRdb, only in-frame clones are kept and a portion is missing. Of 300,000 to 500,000 clones detected, 75% to 90% appear once; the ten largest clones hold 3.5%. Indicated treatment: approximately 18 received Ad26.COV2.S at low or high dose, single or two shots; roughly five received placebo; per-sample allocation not given. Samples analyzed were those drawn on day 63 after the first vaccine or placebo injection.

The sequence derives from a person aged 18 to 59 who received the Ad26.COV2.S COVID-19 vaccine or a placebo. The V and J genes are TRBV7-9 and TRBJ1-5, with D uncertain. The input for sequencing was peripheral blood, taken in a trial of Ad26.COV2.S vaccine versus placebo. CDR3 region: CASSLGNQPQHF. DNA of the CDR3: TGTGCCAGCAGCTTGGGCAATCAGCCCCAGCATTTT.